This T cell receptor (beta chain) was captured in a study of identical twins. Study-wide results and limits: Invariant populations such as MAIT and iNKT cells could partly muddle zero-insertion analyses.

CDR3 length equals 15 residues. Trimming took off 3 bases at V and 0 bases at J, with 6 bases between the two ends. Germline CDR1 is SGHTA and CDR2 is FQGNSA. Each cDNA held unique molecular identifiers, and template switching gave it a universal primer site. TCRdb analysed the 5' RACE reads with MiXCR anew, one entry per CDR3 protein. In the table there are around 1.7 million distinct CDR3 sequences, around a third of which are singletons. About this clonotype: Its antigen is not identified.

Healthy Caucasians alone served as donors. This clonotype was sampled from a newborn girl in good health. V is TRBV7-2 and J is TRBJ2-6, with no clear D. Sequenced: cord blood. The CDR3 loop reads CASSFYGSGANVLTF. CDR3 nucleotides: TGTGCCAGCAGCTTTTACGGCTCTGGGGCCAACGTCCTGACTTTC.